A single sample is the source of the 29 T cell receptor beta chains below, sequenced in a study of patients and donors after allogeneic stem cell transplantation. TCRdb ran MiXCR on the RT-PCR reads and lists one entry per CDR3 protein. The data hold tens of thousands of distinct CDR3 sequences, with about 6.8% observed a single time. Sequenced sample: blood, either unsorted or a sorted T cell fraction (not recorded which). These receptor sequences come from a human donor who was either an allogeneic HSCT recipient or a stem cell or donor lymphocyte infusion donor (not recorded which). It is not recorded whose cells these are; they may come from a transplant donor.

In this sample, this clonotype turned up many times. The rearrangement links TRBV28 to TRBJ1-3, with no clear D. V was shortened by 5 bases and J by 0 bases, with 14 bases between the two germline ends. Germline CDR1 is MDHEN and CDR2 is SYDVKM. This CDR3 spans 16 amino acids. CDR3 sequence reads: CASSPSQGFSGNTIYF. Written as DNA, the CDR3 is TGTGCCAGCAGTCCCTCACAAGGATTCTCTGGAAACACCATATATTTT.

This clonotype was observed many times. V gene TRBV7-8 combines with J gene TRBJ1-4; the match to TRBD1 covers 8 bases. Trimming removed 5 bases from V and 5 bases from J; junction bases left unmatched: 4. This CDR3 spans 14 amino acids. Germline V lookup: CDR1 SGHVS, CDR2 FQNEAQ. CDR3 residues: CASSPRDRNEKLFF. Here the CDR3 DNA reads TGTGCCAGCAGCCCTCGGGACAGGAATGAAAAACTGTTTTTT.

The gene calls are TRBV7-3 and TRBJ1-6; 8 bases fit TRBD1. Germline values: CDR1 SGHTA, CDR2 FQGTGA. CDR3 length: 15 residues. V shed 5 bases and J 7 bases; nucleotides not matched to a gene: 7. CDR3 sequence reads: CASSIQGAGNSPLHF. CDR3 DNA: TGTGCCAGCAGCATCCAGGGGGCTGGGAATTCACCCCTCCACTTT.

The genes are TRBV20-1 and TRBJ2-7; a weak D match, TRBD1 (6 bases). CDR1 DFQATT and CDR2 SNEGSKA come from the germline V gene (reference sequence). The CDR3 is made up of 14 amino acids. The V end was cut by 1 base, the J end by 4 bases, with 14 bases between. In DNA form, the CDR3 reads TGCAGTGCTAGAGCCCTCCGGGACAATTACGAGCAGTACTTC. This sequence encodes CSARALRDNYEQYF.

In its sample, this clonotype was seen many times. The genes are TRBV7-9 and TRBJ1-4, with no clear D. The CDR3 contains 15 residues. Per the germline V gene, CDR1 is SEHNR and CDR2 is FQNEAQ (reference sequence). Trimming took 4 bases from V and 6 from J, leaving 15 bases between them. The CDR3 spells CASSYRFSGDEKLFF. The CDR3 DNA reads TGTGCCAGCAGCTATAGGTTTTCCGGTGATGAAAAACTGTTTTTT.

This clonotype ranks as medium-sized (0.01 to 0.1%). The CDR3 DNA reads TGCAGCGTTGACAATGAGCAGTTCTTC. This codes for CSVDNEQFF. The chain carries TRBV29-1 and TRBJ2-1, with no clear D. This CDR3 has 9 residues. Trimming took off 3 bases at V and 6 bases at J, with 0 bases between the two ends. Germline-derived CDR1 and CDR2 are SQVTM and ANQGSEA.

This rearrangement joins TRBV4-3 to TRBJ2-1; TRBD2 matches 7 bases. Germline loops: CDR1 LGHNA, CDR2 YSLEER. The CDR3 runs to 15 residues. The V and J ends lost 0 bases and 4 bases, in that order; junction bases with no gene match: 3. CDR3 residues: CASSQEGGRYNEQFF. Here the CDR3 DNA reads TGCGCCAGCAGCCAAGAAGGCGGGAGATACAATGAGCAGTTCTTC.

V and J are TRBV7-9 and TRBJ2-2; possible D gene TRBD2, 6 bases. CDR3 length: 14 amino acids. Per the germline V gene, CDR1 is SEHNR and CDR2 is FQNEAQ (reference sequence). V lost 11 bases and J 3 bases, leaving 16 bases between the germline ends. The DNA for the CDR3 is TGTGCCGCAGCTAAAAGGAGGGACACCGGGGAGCTGTTTTTT. Its translation is CAAAKRRDTGELFF.

The genes are TRBV5-6 and TRBJ2-5; perhaps TRBD2 as D (7 bases). CDR3 size: 15 residues. Between the trimmed V and J ends, which lost 4 bases and 5 bases, there was a span of 18 bases. Germline CDR1 and CDR2: SGHDT and YYEEEE. CDR3 loop: CASSPSGGRWETQYF. CDR3 DNA sequence: TGTGCCAGCAGCCCGTCCGGGGGGCGCTGGGAGACCCAGTACTTC.

A remark on this clonotype: A much more abundant neighbour one base away suggests this may be a read error. The gene calls are TRBV10-3 and TRBJ2-2; a weak D match, TRBD2 (5 bases). Germline V CDR1 and CDR2: ENHRY, SYGVKD. The CDR3 has 13 amino acids. CDR3 sequence reads: CAIRETNTAELFF. The CDR3 bases are TGTGCCATCAGGGAGACTAACACCGCGGAGCTGTTTTTT.

This clonotype came up a few times. The V and J genes are TRBV19 and TRBJ2-1; maybe TRBD1 (6 bases). CDR1 LNHDA and CDR2 SQIVND come from the germline V gene (reference sequence). V gave up 7 bases and J gave up 1 base, with 11 bases separating them. The CDR3 has 14 residues. The DNA of the CDR3 is TGTGCCAGTAAAGGGGGAGTTTCCTACAATGAGCAGTTCTTC. Translating gives CASKGGVSYNEQFF.

Ten or more counts support this clonotype. The rearrangement uses TRBV16 and TRBJ1-1; D might be TRBD1 (6 bases). Germline CDR1 KGHSY, CDR2 FQNENV. This CDR3 is built from 13 residues. With 2 bases removed from V and 9 bases from J, the gap between germline ends came to 13 bases. The CDR3 loop is CASSQIRTAQAFF. CDR3 bases: TGTGCCAGCAGCCAAATCCGGACAGCCCAAGCTTTCTTT.

The V call is TRBV6-5, the J call TRBJ2-7, with D maybe TRBD2 (6 bases). Germline-derived CDR1 and CDR2 are MNHEY and SVGAGI. The V gene lost 7 bases and the J gene lost 3 bases, with 10 bases spanning the gap. The CDR3 is 12 residues long. CDR3 nucleotides: TGTGCCAGCATCGGGGACTTCTACGAGCAGTACTTC. Protein sequence: CASIGDFYEQYF.

This clonotype came up many times. V gene TRBV4-3 combines with J gene TRBJ1-4; 7 bases agree with TRBD1. From germline, CDR1 is LGHNA and CDR2 YSLEER. CDR3 length: 15 residues. V was pared by 4 bases and J by 5 bases, with 7 bases of the junction left unmatched. The DNA for the CDR3 is TGCGCCAGCAGCCTAAACAGGGGTGCGAATGAAAAACTGTTTTTT. This gives the protein CASSLNRGANEKLFF.

This clonotype was seen repeatedly, ten times or more. The chain recombines TRBV13 with TRBJ1-6; 9 positions agree with TRBD1. J was trimmed by 12 bases and V by 0 bases; bases with no gene match: 3. Germline CDR1 PRHDT, CDR2 FYEKMQ (reference sequence). The CDR3 sequence is 14 residues long. CDR3 in amino acids: CASSLGDRGLPLHF. The CDR3 bases are TGTGCCAGCAGCTTAGGGGACAGGGGTTTACCCCTCCACTTT.

This clonotype was counted at least ten times. Here the CDR3 reads CASSLDGQFGTSYTF. In DNA, the CDR3 is TGTGCCAGCAGCCTCGATGGACAGTTTGGGACTAGCTACACCTTC. The V and J genes are TRBV11-2 and TRBJ1-2, with D perhaps matching TRBD1 (6 bases). Trimming left V 5 bases short and J 9 bases short, with 22 bases between. This CDR3 comprises 15 residues. Germline V gene data show CDR1 as SGHAT and CDR2 as FQNNGV.

The sample holds many counts of this clonotype. The V and J genes are TRBV7-9 and TRBJ2-5; D gene ambiguous. The CDR3 has 18 amino acids. Germline V CDR1 and CDR2: SEHNR, FQNEAQ (reference sequence). Trimming cost V 3 bases and J 3 bases, with 23 bases left between them. The CDR3 spells CASSLADPRSIREETQYF. DNA of the CDR3: TGTGCCAGCAGCTTGGCAGATCCCCGATCCATCCGGGAAGAGACCCAGTACTTC.

The chain links TRBV4-2 to TRBJ2-3, with TRBD1 identical over 9 bases. Germline CDR1 and CDR2: LGHNA and YNFKEQ. This CDR3 spans 16 amino acids. V shed 0 bases and J 6 bases; nucleotides not matched to a gene: 7. CDR3 nucleotides: TGTGCCAGCAGCCAAGATTGGACAGGGGTTCCGGATACGCAGTATTTT. Protein product: CASSQDWTGVPDTQYF.

This clonotype was counted ten times or more. This chain uses TRBV6-5 with TRBJ1-5; D uncertain. This CDR3 is built from 13 residues. Trimming removed 5 bases from V and 7 bases from J, with 12 bases in between. CDR1 MNHEY and CDR2 SVGAGI come from the germline V gene. CDR3 region: CASSTQRYQPQHF. CDR3 nucleotide sequence: TGTGCCAGCAGTACCCAGAGGTACCAGCCCCAGCATTTT.

V gene TRBV6-1 combines with J gene TRBJ2-3; no firm D call. V was clipped by 8 bases and J by 1 base, with 4 bases between them. Germline CDR1 is MNHNS and CDR2 is SASEGT. This CDR3 is built from 11 residues. The CDR3, as DNA: TGTGCCAGCCTTGGCACAGATACGCAGTATTTT. Protein sequence: CASLGTDTQYF.

This clonotype has a count of ten or more. CDR3 sequence reads: CASSQTSRIYNEQFF. CDR3 DNA: TGTGCCAGCAGCCAAACTAGTAGGATCTACAATGAGCAGTTCTTC. This chain links TRBV3-1 with TRBJ2-1; maybe TRBD2 (5 bases). This CDR3 comprises 15 residues. V was shortened by 2 bases and J by 3 bases, with 11 bases between the two germline ends. Germline CDR1 is LGHDT and CDR2 is YNNKEL (reference sequence).

This clonotype occurred many times. The rearrangement joins TRBV4-1 to TRBJ2-5; TRBD2 agrees at 9 bases. Germline loops: CDR1 MGHRA, CDR2 YSYEKL. V lost 4 bases to trimming and J lost 5 bases; unmatched junction nucleotides: 11. The CDR3 length is 16 residues. CDR3 in DNA: TGCGCCAGCAGCCCAATTAGCGGGAGAAGTCACGAGACCCAGTACTTC. It yields the protein CASSPISGRSHETQYF.

This clonotype was observed at least ten times. The chain carries TRBV20-1 and TRBJ2-3; 9 nucleotides match TRBD1. The CDR3 covers 13 residues. The ends lost 6 bases at V and 2 bases at J; junction bases unmatched: 3. Germline assignment: CDR1 DFQATT and CDR2 SNEGSKA (reference sequence). CDR3: CSAGTGNTDTQYF. The CDR3 DNA follows: TGCAGTGCGGGGACAGGGAACACAGATACGCAGTATTTT.

This clonotype has more than one count but fewer than ten. The CDR3 spells CASSYGGTVYNEQFF. Written as DNA, the CDR3 is TGTGCCAGCAGTTACGGCGGGACAGTCTACAATGAGCAGTTCTTC. This chain connects TRBV6-5 to TRBJ2-1; TRBD1 might be the D (7 bases). Germline V gene data show CDR1 as MNHEY and CDR2 as SVGAGI. V was pared by 2 bases and J by 3 bases, with 11 bases between. There are 15 residues in the CDR3.

The chain carries TRBV12-3 or TRBV12-4 and TRBJ2-7; TRBD1 agrees at 10 bases. CDR3 length: 14 amino acids. V was pared by 6 bases and J by 1 base, with 3 bases of the junction left unmatched. CDR3 sequence (DNA): TGTGCCAGCAGGGGACAGGGGAGGTCCTACGAGCAGTACTTC. Protein sequence: CASRGQGRSYEQYF.

This clonotype was seen only a few times. The rearrangement uses TRBV11-2 and TRBJ2-1; 9 bases agree with TRBD2. The ends lost 3 bases at V and 4 bases at J; junction bases unmatched: 4. The CDR3 sequence is 15 residues long. Looked up from germline, CDR1 is SGHAT and CDR2 is FQNNGV. This chain's CDR3 is CASSFSGSGYNEQFF. The CDR3 nucleotides are TGTGCCAGCAGCTTTAGCGGGAGTGGGTACAATGAGCAGTTCTTC. Supplemented by reference TRBV11-2 and TRBJ2-1, the full variable domain reads EAGVAQSPRYKIIEKRQSVAFWCNPISGHATLYWYQQILGQGPKLLIQFQNNGVVDDSQLPKDRFSAERLKGVDSTLKIQPAKLEDSAVYLCASSFSGSGYNEQFFGPGTRLTVL.

The chain is built from TRBV3-1 and TRBJ2-1; D ambiguous. The CDR3 spans 13 residues. Trimming left V 4 bases short and J 4 bases short, with 8 bases between. Germline-derived CDR1 and CDR2 are LGHDT and YNNKEL (reference sequence). The CDR3 sequence: CASSRKLYNEQFF. CDR3 nucleotides: TGTGCCAGCAGCCGCAAATTGTACAATGAGCAGTTCTTC.

The chain is built from TRBV20-1 and TRBJ2-1; TRBD2 matches 8 bases. J was trimmed by 6 bases and V by 4 bases; bases with no gene match: 11. Germline V CDR1 and CDR2: DFQATT, SNEGSKA (reference sequence). The CDR3 extends over 15 amino acids. The CDR3 loop is CSAKLNLAGRNEQFF. CDR3 DNA sequence: TGCAGTGCTAAGCTGAACCTAGCGGGCCGCAATGAGCAGTTCTTC.

This clonotype has ten or more counts. This chain links TRBV4-2 with TRBJ2-6; D might be TRBD1 (6 bases). The CDR3 consists of 16 residues. The V end lost 3 bases, the J end lost 2 bases, and 11 bases lay between the germline ends. The germline V gene has CDR1 LGHNA and CDR2 YNFKEQ. CDR3 sequence (DNA): TGTGCCAGCAGCCAGGGAACAGGGACTGGGGCCAACGTCCTGACTTTC. This sequence encodes CASSQGTGTGANVLTF.